This T cell receptor (beta chain) was captured by sequencing in a study of T cell repertoires in cytomegalovirus infection. Study-level background: CMV epitopes that were recently identified and HLA-C-restricted were used alongside well-studied HLA-B-restricted ones. CMV infection and matching HLA type were both indicated by public TCR beta signatures. Whole-study findings and limits: Identification of carriers of CMV plus the relevant HLA was achieved through cumulative public TCR beta family frequency. Across the ex vivo response, the dominant clonotypes were HLA-C-restricted CMV-specific TCR beta clonotypes.

This clonotype was seen a single time. The antigen is not known. The germline V and J ends were trimmed by 4 bases and 4 bases, with 17 bases remaining between them. The CDR3 sequence is 15 residues long. In germline, CDR1 is SGHDT, CDR2 YYEEEE. Via MiXCR, TCRdb re-called the reads, giving one row per CDR3 protein. This table holds about 830,000 distinct CDR3 sequences, approximately 29% found once. The V and J genes are TRBV5-6 and TRBJ2-5; D is undetermined. The source is a human donor in good health (CMV status not recorded). Some clones in this sample may be carry-over from other donors' samples. The source material was cultured CD8+ T cells from PBMCs, sampled from culture after CMV antigen stimulation. CDR3 nucleotides: TGTGCCAGCAGCACCGATTTCGGTCTCACAGAGACCCAGTACTTC. It encodes CASSTDFGLTETQYF.